This TCR beta chain was found in a study of cytomegalovirus exposure and HLA in healthy donors. The PCR used 60 Vbeta and 13 Jbeta primers. Original processing methods: Around 11 million of some 80 million unique TCR beta chains were shared, per a later count. TCRdb's copy holds only in-frame clones and misses some; the assay was immunoSEQ multiplex PCR. The V and J calls and clone size were taken over from that table, and D and trimming were inferred from the DNA. The sample contains around 180,000 clones, around 80% of which appear only once. The study's findings and limits: Later analysis suggested most CMV-associated TCR beta chains were HLA-restricted. A classifier reportedly called cytomegalovirus status with high sensitivity and specificity. Rates of TCR association differed by HLA locus in a later analysis, with DRB1 highest and HLA-C lowest.

Of note for this clone: Its antigen is currently unknown. Other DNA sequences in this specimen translate into the identical CDR3.

Material for sequencing was PBMCs. The sequence was collected from a woman in her twenties or thirties in good health and CMV-seropositive.

Written as DNA, the CDR3 is TGTGCCAGTAGTTCACCAGGGTTGAACACTGAAGCTTTCTTT. Its translation: CASSSPGLNTEAFF. The V gene is TRBV19, the J gene TRBJ1-1, with D perhaps TRBD1 (5 bases). In germline, CDR1 is LNHDA, CDR2 SQIVND (reference sequence). V was pared by 5 bases and J by 0 bases, with 10 bases between. The CDR3 totals 14 residues.